The 10 T cell receptor beta chains below were found in one sample sequenced in a study of blood T cell repertoires in COVID-19 (dated by TCRdb to the early 2020s). The protocol used for the library was the immunoSEQ multiplex PCR assay. TCRdb's version of the immuneACCESS table is confined to in-frame rearrangements and falls short of the full clone set. An unresolved V gene accounts for under half of the shortfall where checked; the remainder is of unknown origin. Present in this sample are roughly 140,000 clones, around 83% of which were seen just once. In total, the top ten clones hold 9.8% of the sample. Sequenced material: peripheral blood. The receptors shown here come from a woman aged 45-60 years with acute or convalescent COVID-19.

The CDR3 DNA is TGTGCCAGCAGTGAAGGTGGGGGGGTCACCTTC. It codes for CASSEGGGVTF. V and J are TRBV25-1 and TRBJ1-2; D perhaps matches TRBD1 (5 bases). The CDR3 spans 11 residues. Germline CDR1 and CDR2: MGHDK and SYGVNS. V shed 2 bases and J shed 13 bases, with 11 bases lying between them.

This clone was picked up one time. V is TRBV5-8 and J is TRBJ2-3; 7 nucleotides line up with TRBD2. Germline CDR1 SGHTS, CDR2 YDEGEE. The CDR3 covers 15 residues. Trimming took 0 bases from V and 3 from J; bases not matched to a gene: 4. The DNA for the CDR3 is TGTGCCAGCAGCTTGGGAGGGAGGGCTACAGATACGCAGTATTTT. It encodes CASSLGGRATDTQYF. The full variable domain, its missing parts supplied by reference TRBV5-8 and TRBJ2-3, is EAGVTQSPTHLIKTRGQQATLRCSPISGHTSVYWYQQALGLGLQFLLWYDEGEERNRGNFPPRFSGRQFPNYSSELNVNALELEDSALYLCASSLGGRATDTQYFGPGTRLTVL.

The rearrangement uses TRBV27 and TRBJ2-7; TRBD2 might be the D (5 bases). The CDR3 has 15 amino acids. With 2 bases removed from V and 5 bases from J, the gap between germline ends came to 16 bases. CDR1 and CDR2 from the germline V gene are MNHEY and SMNVEV (reference sequence). The chain's CDR3 is CASSLGPGSAHEQYF. CDR3 DNA: TGTGCCAGCAGTTTAGGGCCGGGGTCGGCACACGAGCAGTACTTC.

The chain couples TRBV7-8 to TRBJ2-2, with 10 bases lining up with TRBD2. CDR1 and CDR2 (germline): SGHVS, FQNEAQ. With V trimmed by 7 bases and J by 9 bases, 8 bases remained unmatched. This CDR3 is 14 amino acids long. The chain's CDR3 is CASNQAGGPRELFF. The CDR3 DNA reads TGTGCCAGCAACCAAGCGGGAGGGCCCAGGGAGCTGTTTTTT.

The chain recombines TRBV3-1 (or the pseudogene TRBV3-2) with TRBJ1-4, with TRBD1 identical over 8 bases. The germline CDR1 and CDR2 sequences are LGHDT and YNNKEL (reference sequence). There are 17 residues in the CDR3. V lost 0 bases and J lost 4; bases outside the gene matches: 7. Here the CDR3 reads CASSQDFRDRGNEKLFF. CDR3 DNA sequence: TGTGCCAGCAGCCAAGATTTTCGCGACAGGGGTAATGAAAAACTGTTTTTT.

This chain uses TRBV5-1 with TRBJ2-6; the D is unclear. The CDR3 consists of 15 residues. V shed 0 bases and J shed 0 bases, with 4 bases lying between them. The germline gives CDR1 SGHRS, CDR2 YFSETQ. CDR3: CASSLGDSGANVLTF. CDR3 in DNA: TGCGCCAGCAGCTTGGGCGACTCTGGGGCCAACGTCCTGACTTTC.

The chain employs TRBV24-1 and TRBJ2-1, with 9 bases aligning to TRBD2. CDR1 KGHDR and CDR2 SFDVKD come from the germline V gene. The trim removed 4 bases at V and 7 bases at J, leaving 7 bases unmatched. The CDR3 is 15 residues long. CDR3 nucleotide sequence: TGTGCCACCAGTGAAGCGGGAGGTTGGGGTAATGAGCAGTTCTTC. Its protein is CATSEAGGWGNEQFF.

The chain is built from TRBV5-1 and TRBJ1-3; the D gene is possibly TRBD1 (5 bases). The germline CDR1 and CDR2 sequences are SGHRS and YFSETQ. Trimming removed 4 bases from V and 4 bases from J, with 15 bases in between. CDR3 length: 15 amino acids. The CDR3: CASSTAQGPGNTIYF. The CDR3 bases are TGCGCCAGCAGCACCGCCCAGGGCCCAGGAAACACCATATATTTT.

The rearrangement uses TRBV10-3 and TRBJ2-3; TRBD1 matches at 7 bases. V dropped 4 bases and J dropped 3; count of bases not matched to a gene: 7. Germline CDR1 ENHRY, CDR2 SYGVKD. This CDR3 is 15 amino acids long. CDR3 amino acids: CAISASTGSTDTQYF. The CDR3 nucleotides are TGTGCCATCAGTGCGTCGACAGGGAGTACAGATACGCAGTATTTT.

On this clone itself: A read error is possible here, since a much larger clone lies one base away. The chain uses TRBV6-2 or TRBV6-3 and TRBJ2-7; 8 nucleotides align to TRBD1. J lost 3 bases, V lost 6 bases, and 1 base had no gene match. CDR1 MNHEY and CDR2 SVGEGT come from the germline V gene. CDR3 length equals 12 residues. CDR3 protein: CASSGQGYEQYF. CDR3 DNA: TGTGCCAGCAGCGGACAGGGCTACGAGCAGTACTTC.